This T cell receptor (beta chain) was profiled in a study of molecular identifiers for immune sequencing clone quantification. Study in general: Replicate experiments divided RNA from around 20,000 or 100,000 naive CD8 cells into five parts and sequenced four. General study points: Whereas naive cells kept under 1% of molecules in clones above 20 RNA copies, such clones held over 97% in effectors.

Listed TCR primers, together with previously described methods, were used for the bulk TCR libraries. Via MiXCR, TCRdb re-called the PCR reads, giving one row per CDR3 protein. The repertoire holds 490,000 or so distinct CDR3 sequences, with about a fifth as singletons. Many counts were recorded for this clonotype. Its cognate antigen is unknown. CDR1 is SGHDT and CDR2 is YYEEEE in the germline V gene. The CDR3 sequence is 13 residues long. The ends were cut back, 3 bases at V and 2 bases at J, with 9 bases in the middle. Naive CD8 T cells, phenotype CD8+CD4-CCR7+CD45RA+, were sorted. Sequencing used naive CD8+ T cells from blood, with Jurkat cell RNA spiked in. Subset of the sample: FACS-sorted CD8+CD4-CCR7+CD45RA+ naive T cells. The V gene is TRBV5-6, the J gene TRBJ2-7; no reliable D call. This TCR came from a human donor in good health. Some libraries in this study had Jurkat cell RNA spiked in. This CDR3 is CASSSGWTYEQYF. The CDR3 DNA sequence: TGTGCCAGCAGCTCAGGATGGACCTACGAGCAGTACTTC.